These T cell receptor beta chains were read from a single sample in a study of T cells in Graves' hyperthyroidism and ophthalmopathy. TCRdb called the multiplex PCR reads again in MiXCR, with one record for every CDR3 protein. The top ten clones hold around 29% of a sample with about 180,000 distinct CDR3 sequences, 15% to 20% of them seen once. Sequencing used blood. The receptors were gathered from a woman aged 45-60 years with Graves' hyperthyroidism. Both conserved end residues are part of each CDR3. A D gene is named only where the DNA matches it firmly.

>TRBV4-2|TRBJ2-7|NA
CASSQEAVYEQYF
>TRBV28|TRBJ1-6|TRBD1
CAIRGQGMVSPLHF
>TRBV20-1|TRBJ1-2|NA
CSARDMGPGYTF
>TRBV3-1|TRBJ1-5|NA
CASSQDRGPQHF
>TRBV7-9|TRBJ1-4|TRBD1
CASSLGFSDRGAVNEKLFF
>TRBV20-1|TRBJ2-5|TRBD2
CSARDLTSGETQYF
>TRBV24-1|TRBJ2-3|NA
CATSPRVNTGDTQYF
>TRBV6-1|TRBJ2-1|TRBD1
CASSYWDRNNEQFF
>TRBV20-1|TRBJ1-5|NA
CSASRQELFPQHF
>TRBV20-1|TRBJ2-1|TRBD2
CSAGLAEARSYNEQFF
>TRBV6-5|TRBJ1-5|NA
CASSYFDNSNQPQHF
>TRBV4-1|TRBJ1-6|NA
CASSQESAAGYSPLHF
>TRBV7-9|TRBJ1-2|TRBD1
CASMQSGTVYGYTF
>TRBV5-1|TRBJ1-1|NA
CASSLHPTNTEAFF
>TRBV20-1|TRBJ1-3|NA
CSARTRSFGSGNTIYF
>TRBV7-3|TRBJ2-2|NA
CASSLTFGSGTGELFF
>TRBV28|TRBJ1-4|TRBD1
CASTGGNEKLFF
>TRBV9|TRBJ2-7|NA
CASSTTPYEQYF
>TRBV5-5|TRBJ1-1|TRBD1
CASRYSDRAEVEAFF
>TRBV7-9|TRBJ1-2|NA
CASSLAVQSNYGYTF
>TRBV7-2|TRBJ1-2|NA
CASSLDSGFYGYTF
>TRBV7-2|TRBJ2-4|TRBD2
CASSPARRRETVQYF
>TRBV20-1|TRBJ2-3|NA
CSARDPHTDTQYF
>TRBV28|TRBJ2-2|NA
CASSTRQNTGELFF
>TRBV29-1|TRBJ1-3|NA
CSVEGISSGNTIYF
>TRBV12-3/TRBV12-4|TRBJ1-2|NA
CASSSQHNYGYTF
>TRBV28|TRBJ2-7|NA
CASSFAGGIEQYF
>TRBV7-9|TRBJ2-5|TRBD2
CASSKAGETQYF
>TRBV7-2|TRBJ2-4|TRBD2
CASSLELASNIQYF
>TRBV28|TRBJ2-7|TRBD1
CASSPGHRGYYEQYF
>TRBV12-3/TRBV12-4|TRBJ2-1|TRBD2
CASSNREGGDEQFF
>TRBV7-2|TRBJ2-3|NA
CASSLRTSTDTQYF
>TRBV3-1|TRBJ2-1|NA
CASSPDPGEQFF
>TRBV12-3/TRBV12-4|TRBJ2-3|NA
CASSLIGSRGTDTQYF
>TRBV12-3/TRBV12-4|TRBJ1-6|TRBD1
CASSPGTGGSPLHF
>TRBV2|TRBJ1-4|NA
CASSGGDQEKLFF
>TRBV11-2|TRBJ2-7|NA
CASSFGPGVTYEQYF
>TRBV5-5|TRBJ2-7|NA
CASSLRASGSYEQYF